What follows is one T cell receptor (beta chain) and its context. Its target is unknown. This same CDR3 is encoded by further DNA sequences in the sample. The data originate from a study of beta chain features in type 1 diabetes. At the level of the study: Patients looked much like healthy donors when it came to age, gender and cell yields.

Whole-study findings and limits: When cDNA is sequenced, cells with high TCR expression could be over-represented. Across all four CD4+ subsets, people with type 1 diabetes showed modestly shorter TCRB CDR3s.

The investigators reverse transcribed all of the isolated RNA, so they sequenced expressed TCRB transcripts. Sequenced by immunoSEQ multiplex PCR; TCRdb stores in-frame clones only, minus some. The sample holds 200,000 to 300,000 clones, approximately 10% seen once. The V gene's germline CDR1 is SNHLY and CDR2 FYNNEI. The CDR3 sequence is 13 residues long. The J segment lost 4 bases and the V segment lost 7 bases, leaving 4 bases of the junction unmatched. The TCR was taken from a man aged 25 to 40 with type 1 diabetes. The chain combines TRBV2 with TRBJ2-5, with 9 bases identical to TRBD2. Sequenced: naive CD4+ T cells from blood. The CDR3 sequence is CASTSTSGETQYF. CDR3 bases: TGTGCCAGCACCTCGACTAGCGGAGAGACCCAGTACTTC.